A single sample gave rise to the 9 T cell receptor beta chains below, sequenced in a study of blood T cells in healthy people across ages. Together with a sample-barcoded 5' primer, a J-beta primer mix was included in a second PCR lasting roughly 6 to 12 cycles. TCRdb fed the 5' RACE reads into MiXCR, producing one record per CDR3 protein. Altogether roughly 680,000 distinct CDR3 sequences are present, 45% to 50% being singletons, with the ten largest covering 25% to 35%. The sequencing input was blood. The receptors originated from a woman aged 55-70 years in good health.

The chain uses TRBV29-1 and TRBJ2-1; 8 bases agree with TRBD2. Trimming removed 3 bases from V and 5 bases from J; junction bases left unmatched: 3. Germline CDR1 reads SQVTM; CDR2 reads ANQGSEA. The CDR3 runs to 13 residues. CDR3: CSVDTSGNNEQFF. DNA of the CDR3: TGCAGCGTTGACACTAGCGGAAACAATGAGCAGTTCTTC.

This rearrangement joins TRBV7-2 to TRBJ2-7; D ambiguous. CDR3 length: 14 residues. The germline gives CDR1 SGHTA, CDR2 FQGNSA. Deletions cut 2 bases from V and 5 bases from J, with 13 bases between. This chain's CDR3 is CASSLRSRFNEQYF. The DNA of the CDR3 is TGTGCCAGCAGCTTACGGTCCAGGTTCAACGAGCAGTACTTC.

The genes are TRBV7-6 and TRBJ2-5, with TRBD2 identical over 7 bases. The J call may not be correct, given that the DNA end is closer to TRBJ2-7. CDR1 is SGHVS, CDR2 FNYEAQ, per germline. The CDR3 has 18 amino acids. CDR3 region: CASSPISLWAGEIDEQYF. CDR3 coding DNA: TGTGCCAGCAGCCCAATATCTCTTTGGGCGGGAGAGATCGACGAGCAGTACTTC.

The rearrangement uses TRBV29-1 and TRBJ2-2; the match to TRBD1 covers 8 bases. Trimming at V came to 6 bases and at J to 5 bases, leaving 5 bases not matched to a gene. This CDR3 spans 13 amino acids. CDR1 is SQVTM, CDR2 ANQGSEA, per germline. This CDR3 reads CSVYRGATGELFF. The CDR3 DNA sequence: TGCAGCGTCTACAGGGGGGCAACCGGGGAGCTGTTTTTT.

This clonotype has a handful of counts. The chain employs TRBV6-6 and TRBJ1-4, with unresolved D. In germline, CDR1 is MNHNY, CDR2 SVGAGI (reference sequence). CDR3 size: 14 residues. V lost 8 bases and J 0 bases, leaving 10 bases between the germline ends. The CDR3 is CASGGVATNEKLFF. The CDR3 DNA sequence: TGTGCCAGCGGCGGAGTTGCAACTAATGAAAAACTGTTTTTT.

V and J are TRBV28 and TRBJ1-5, with no clear D. The CDR3 contains 12 residues. Trimming shortened V by 7 bases and J by 2 bases, and 6 bases separated the two germline ends. Per germline, CDR1 MDHEN and CDR2 SYDVKM. The CDR3 protein is CASKVGNQPQHF. In DNA, the CDR3 is TGTGCCAGCAAAGTAGGCAATCAGCCCCAGCATTTT.

The CDR3 loop reads CSTGAGEGTGELFF. DNA for the CDR3: TGTTCCACGGGAGCGGGAGAGGGGACCGGGGAGCTGTTTTTT. The chain couples TRBV10-3 to TRBJ2-2; 8 bases agree with TRBD2. CDR1 is ENHRY, CDR2 SYGVKD, per germline. This CDR3 spans 14 amino acids.

This clonotype was seen only a few times. V usage is TRBV6-2 or TRBV6-3 and J usage is TRBJ2-4; D perhaps matches TRBD2 (5 bases). Trimming removed 0 bases at V and 2 bases at J, with 17 bases between. Per the germline V gene, CDR1 is MNHEY and CDR2 is SVGEGT. CDR3 length equals 18 residues. CDR3 bases: TGTGCCAGCAGTTACTCGATCGCCGGGGTGAAGCCCAAAAACATTCAGTACTTC. Its protein is CASSYSIAGVKPKNIQYF.

J is TRBJ2-7 and V is TRBV28; D unclear. This CDR3 is 11 amino acids long. Germline V gene lookup returns CDR1 MDHEN and CDR2 SYDVKM. V was cut by 8 bases and J by 3 bases, with 8 bases left in between. CDR3 bases: TGTGCCAGCTACCGGAACTACGAGCAGTACTTC. Its protein is CASYRNYEQYF.